This T cell receptor beta chain is from a study of cytomegalovirus exposure and HLA in healthy donors. Overall study results and limits: The study had only CMV serostatus as immune exposure information. A later analysis linked a missense variant in DCLRE1C to the trimming of TCR beta V and J genes. Later on, analysis showed that most CMV-associated TCR beta chains appeared to be HLA-restricted.

The CDR3 covers 14 residues. With 3 bases removed from V and 0 bases from J, the gap between germline ends came to 8 bases. Germline lookup yields CDR1 MDHEN and CDR2 SYDVKM. About this clone: Its antigen is unidentified.

Likely unrecorded immune exposures existed in these nominally healthy donors. Researchers ran the PCR with 60 Vbeta and 13 Jbeta primers. The method was immunoSEQ multiplex PCR; TCRdb's version includes in-frame clones alone and lacks a portion of them. This table has around 230,000 clones, about 75% appearing once. Sequenced input: PBMCs. This rearrangement joins TRBV28 to TRBJ1-1, with D unclear. The receptor comes from a male donor in good health and CMV-seronegative. This CDR3 is CASSFSGMNTEAFF. The DNA of the CDR3 is TGTGCCAGCAGTTTCTCAGGTATGAACACTGAAGCTTTCTTT.